This T cell receptor (beta chain) was obtained from a study of T cells in localized non-small cell lung cancer. For this clone: The target antigen is unknown.

Broader study findings: Uninvolved adjacent lung had higher T cell clonality than tumor and all other tissues. The tumor had only one region sequenced, so heterogeneity remains possible. Out of the top 100 tumor clones, a median around 57 were seen in adjacent lung. An association was observed between higher blood T cell density and longer overall survival.

Germline values: CDR1 SGHTA, CDR2 FQGNSA. V was clipped by 3 bases and J by 1 base, with 6 bases between them. The CDR3 covers 13 residues. Profiled with immunoSEQ multiplex PCR; TCRdb holds only in-frame clones, not every one. The sample lists roughly 34,000 clones, approximately 72% occurring once. The TCR sequence derives from a male donor aged 60 or over with stage II squamous cell lung carcinoma. V is TRBV7-2 and J is TRBJ1-1; D remains unclear. Sequencing was performed on peripheral blood, taken before any cancer treatment. The CDR3 reads CASSFSENTEAFF. In DNA form, the CDR3 reads TGTGCCAGCAGCTTTTCTGAGAACACTGAAGCTTTCTTT. The full variable domain, completed using reference TRBV7-2 and TRBJ1-1, is GAGVSQSPSNKVTEKGKDVELRCDPISGHTALYWYRQSLGQGLEFLIYFQGNSAPDKSGLPSDRFSAERTGGSVSTLTIQRTQQEDSAVYLCASSFSENTEAFFGQGTRLTVV.